This T cell receptor beta chain was profiled in a study of blood T cell repertoires in COVID-19. Germline trimming cut 7 bases from V and 2 bases from J; bases unmatched to any gene: 19. The CDR3 spans 19 residues. In the authors' workflow: By means of reference gene primer amplification, nucleated cell counts were estimated. Sequenced by immunoSEQ multiplex PCR; TCRdb stores in-frame clones only, minus some. The V and J calls and clone size were taken over from that table, and D and trimming were inferred from the DNA. This table has approximately 290,000 clones, approximately 85% appearing once. This sequence joins TRBV23-1 and TRBJ1-5, with 8 bases identical to TRBD1. TRBV23-1 is placed among ORFs of uncertain function. The receptor was derived from a human donor with COVID-19, enrolled during active disease. The donor label of this sample is uncertain. Input material: peripheral blood. The CDR3: CASTLQDFQGAGGNQPQHF. The CDR3 DNA is TGCGCCAGCACCCTTCAAGATTTTCAGGGGGCGGGCGGCAATCAGCCCCAGCATTTT.